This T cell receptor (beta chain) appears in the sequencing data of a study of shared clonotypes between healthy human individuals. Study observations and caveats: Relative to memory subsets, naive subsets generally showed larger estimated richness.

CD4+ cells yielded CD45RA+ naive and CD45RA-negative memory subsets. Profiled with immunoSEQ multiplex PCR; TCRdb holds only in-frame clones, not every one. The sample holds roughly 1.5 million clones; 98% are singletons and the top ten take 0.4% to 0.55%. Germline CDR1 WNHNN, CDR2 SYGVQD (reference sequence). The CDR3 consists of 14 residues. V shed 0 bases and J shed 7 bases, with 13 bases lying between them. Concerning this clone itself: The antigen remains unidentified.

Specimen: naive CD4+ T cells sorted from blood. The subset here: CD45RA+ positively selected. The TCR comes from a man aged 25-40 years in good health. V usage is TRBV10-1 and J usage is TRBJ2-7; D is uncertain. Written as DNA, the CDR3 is TGCGCCAGCAGTGAGTCGAGGCGGTTCGGGGAGCAGTACTTC. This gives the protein CASSESRRFGEQYF.